Each of the 15 T cell receptor beta chains below was sequenced from the same sample in a study of siplizumab effects on memory and regulatory T cells. TCRdb's copy holds only in-frame clones and misses some; the assay was immunoSEQ multiplex PCR. The table includes about 69,000 clones, about 87% detected once. The specimen was Tregs sorted from blood. The receptor set was obtained from a human donor in good health.

The V call is TRBV19, the J call TRBJ2-3, with D perhaps TRBD2 (5 bases). CDR3 length: 15 amino acids. Between the trimmed V and J ends, which lost 7 bases and 7 bases, there was a span of 21 bases. CDR1 is LNHDA, CDR2 SQIVND, per germline (reference sequence). CDR3 protein: CASNRGSGRSNTQYF. The CDR3 bases are TGTGCCAGTAATCGGGGAAGCGGTCGGTCGAATACGCAGTATTTT.

V and J are TRBV15 and TRBJ2-1, with D tentatively TRBD1 or TRBD2 (5 bases each). CDR1 and CDR2 (germline): LNHNV, YYDKDF (reference sequence). V gave up 5 bases and J gave up 12 bases, with 14 bases separating them. The length of the CDR3 is 12 residues. The CDR3 DNA sequence: TGTGCCACCAGCCCGCAGAGGGGTAGGCAGTTCTTC. This codes for CATSPQRGRQFF.

The chain has TRBV15 and TRBJ1-4; D is possibly TRBD1 (6 bases). V lost 0 bases to trimming and J lost 8 bases, with 16 bases between them. Per the germline V gene, CDR1 is LNHNV and CDR2 is YYDKDF (reference sequence). The CDR3 totals 16 residues. CDR3 sequence: CATSRERTATWEKLFF. CDR3 DNA: TGTGCCACCAGCAGAGAAAGGACAGCTACATGGGAAAAACTGTTTTTT.

J is TRBJ2-2 and V is TRBV5-1, with a weak D call TRBD1 (6 bases). CDR1 and CDR2 (germline): SGHRS, YFSETQ. This CDR3 contains 14 residues. Trimming shortened V by 4 bases and J by 6 bases, and 13 bases separated the two germline ends. The DNA for the CDR3 is TGCGCCAGCAGCACACCTCAGGGGTCCGGGGAGCTGTTTTTT. The encoded protein is CASSTPQGSGELFF.

This rearrangement joins TRBV9 to TRBJ1-2, with D unclear. The CDR3 extends over 15 amino acids. Germline CDR1 and CDR2: SGDLS and YYNGEE. V was shortened by 0 bases and J by 2 bases, with 11 bases between the two germline ends. The CDR3 DNA reads TGTGCCAGCAGCGTAGGAATCAGATCAAACTATGGCTACACCTTC. Translating gives CASSVGIRSNYGYTF.

The gene calls are TRBV10-3 and TRBJ2-5, with TRBD2 identical over 8 bases. This CDR3 spans 12 amino acids. J gave up 5 bases and V 10 bases, and 6 bases lay outside the gene matches. Germline CDR1 is ENHRY and CDR2 is SYGVKD. Here the CDR3 DNA reads TGTGCCACCTCGGGAGGGAGGGAGACCCAGTACTTC. Amino acids: CATSGGRETQYF.

The chain carries TRBV30 and TRBJ2-2; D perhaps matches TRBD1 (6 bases). Germline assignment: CDR1 GTSNPN and CDR2 SVGIG (reference sequence). This CDR3 has 14 residues. The V gene lost 2 bases and the J gene lost 5 bases, with 12 bases spanning the gap. In DNA form, the CDR3 reads TGTGCCTGGAGTCAGGGGAGTTGGACCGGGGAGCTGTTTTTT. It translates to CAWSQGSWTGELFF.

The V and J genes are TRBV2 and TRBJ1-1, with TRBD1 matching 7 bases. The germline V gene has CDR1 SNHLY and CDR2 FYNNEI. The V segment lost 7 bases and the J segment 2 bases; nucleotides outside the gene matches: 4. The CDR3 is 13 residues long. For the CDR3, the DNA is TGTGCCAGCAAAGGGGACAGCAACACTGAAGCTTTCTTT. Its protein is CASKGDSNTEAFF.

This chain uses TRBV30 with TRBJ2-2; 7 bases align to TRBD1. Germline loops: CDR1 GTSNPN, CDR2 SVGIG (reference sequence). The CDR3 is 15 residues long. Losses at the gene ends were 6 bases for V and 0 bases for J; bases not matched to a gene: 7. The DNA of the CDR3 is TGTGCCTGTCAGAGGGGGCCCTCGAACACCGGGGAGCTGTTTTTT. It translates to CACQRGPSNTGELFF.

The chain has TRBV27 and TRBJ2-5; D is undetermined. The CDR3 covers 14 residues. V lost 0 bases and J 5 bases, leaving 10 bases between the germline ends. CDR1 is MNHEY, CDR2 SMNVEV, per germline (reference sequence). CDR3 in amino acids: CASSLSSSRETQYF. Here the CDR3 DNA reads TGTGCCAGCAGTTTATCAAGCTCCCGGGAGACCCAGTACTTC.

The chain has TRBV7-9 and TRBJ2-2; 8 bases fit TRBD2. The CDR3 totals 15 residues. Germline V gene data show CDR1 as SEHNR and CDR2 as FQNEAQ (reference sequence). V shed 5 bases and J 5 bases; nucleotides not matched to a gene: 7. The CDR3 here is CASSPREGRTGELFF. The CDR3 coding sequence is TGTGCCAGCAGCCCCCGGGAGGGGAGGACCGGGGAGCTGTTTTTT.

The V and J genes are TRBV4-1 and TRBJ1-2; D is ambiguous. The CDR3 is 16 amino acids. The V end lost 0 bases, the J end lost 2 bases, and 13 bases lay between the germline ends. Germline V gives CDR1 MGHRA, CDR2 YSYEKL. The CDR3 sequence: CASSQEPGQVNYGYTF. For the CDR3, the DNA is TGCGCCAGCAGCCAAGAACCCGGCCAGGTCAACTATGGCTACACCTTC.

The chain has TRBV10-3 and TRBJ2-1; 10 bases are a match to TRBD2. The CDR3 contains 16 residues. V trimming: 6 bases; J trimming: 9 bases; junction bases outside the gene matches: 14. The germline V gene has CDR1 ENHRY and CDR2 SYGVKD. The chain's CDR3 is CAISSGTSAKGGEQFF. As DNA, the CDR3 is TGTGCCATCAGCTCCGGGACTAGCGCAAAAGGGGGTGAGCAGTTCTTC.

The table lists this clone with a few counts. The J gene is TRBJ2-3, the V gene TRBV15, with TRBD2 matching over 12 bases. Germline V gene sequence: CDR1 LNHNV, CDR2 YYDKDF (reference sequence). The V gene end was trimmed by 2 bases and the J gene end by 2 bases; junction bases not matched to a gene: 11. The CDR3 covers 19 residues. DNA for the CDR3: TGTGCCACCAGCAGAACTCTAGCGGGAGGGAGGGGGCACACAGATACGCAGTATTTT. Translating gives CATSRTLAGGRGHTDTQYF.

V usage is TRBV20-1 and J usage is TRBJ2-1, with no clear D. Germline-derived CDR1 and CDR2 are DFQATT and SNEGSKA (reference sequence). The CDR3 extends over 11 amino acids. V shed 4 bases and J shed 12 bases, with 13 bases lying between them. The CDR3 protein is CSAISMRSQFF. Written as DNA, the CDR3 is TGCAGTGCTATATCCATGCGTTCGCAGTTCTTC.